This note documents a single TCR beta chain sequence. As handled by the study authors: Counts of nucleated cells, estimated from reference gene primer amplification, were obtained. Profiling relied on immunoSEQ multiplex PCR, and the TCRdb table lists in-frame clones only, not all of them. V, J and clone size are taken as reported in that table, and D and trimming were inferred from the DNA itself. The table includes 150,000 to 190,000 clones, approximately 80% detected once. The germline CDR1 and CDR2 sequences are MGHRA and YSYEKL. The CDR3 totals 14 residues. V lost 0 bases to trimming and J lost 0 bases, with 5 bases between them. The data are from a study of blood T cell repertoires in COVID-19. Study-wide background: The United States, Italy and Spain provided the acute and convalescent COVID-19 samples.

Sequenced material: peripheral blood. The gene calls are TRBV4-1 and TRBJ1-1; D is ambiguous. This clonotype was sampled from a man in his fifties or sixties with acute or convalescent COVID-19. For the CDR3, the DNA is TGCGCCAGCAGCCAAGATCGGGTGAACACTGAAGCTTTCTTT. It encodes CASSQDRVNTEAFF.